This TCR beta chain was captured in a study of graft-versus-host responses after intestinal transplantation (dated by TCRdb to about 2021). With regard to the full study: The transplants that recipients got were multivisceral, liver-intestinal, or isolated intestinal. Anti-thymocyte globulin induction was given to all recipients, followed by maintenance tacrolimus and steroids for about 3 years. Rather than going through the commercial service, samples from three later patients were sequenced in-house on an Illumina MiSeq and processed with MiXCR. Donor T cell macrochimerism was defined as a peak of at least 4% donor T cells among recipient peripheral blood mononuclear cells. A cohort of more than 20 intestinal transplant recipients, including one retransplant, was enrolled, and a few patients lacking pretransplant specimens were excluded. Graft-versus-host and host-versus-graft alloreactive T cell clones were tracked in the graft, circulation and bone marrow after intestinal transplantation using bulk TCR-beta CDR3 sequencing. Alloreactive clones were identified by sequencing pre-transplant mixed lymphocyte reaction products and comparing these products with unstimulated pre-transplant donor and recipient T cells. General study outcomes and caveats: Peak levels of circulating GvH clones were associated with declines in HvG clones early after transplant. High GvH to HvG T cell clonal ratios were observed in the allografts of patients with donor T cell macrochimerism. The conclusions were limited by the relatively low number and heterogeneity of the intestinal transplant patients. GvH clones were detected in recipient bone marrow, and some appeared earlier in ileal mucosa or blood, consistent with an intestinal mucosal origin.

The sample's time point label is to be understood as: cells obtained before transplantation from donor or recipient. CD3+CD4+ and CD3+CD8+ populations were FACS-sorted from unstimulated pre-transplant donor and recipient cells taken from spleen or lymph nodes. Taken from cysteine to phenylalanine, the CDR3 has 15 residues. Of the read, only the CDR3 DNA is kept; its 45 bases are in frame from base 1. Trimming accounts for 4 bases at V and 1 base at J, while the number of junction bases matched to no gene is 7. As encoded in the germline V gene (reference sequence), CDR1 is LNHDA while CDR2 is SQIVND. The library was made by the immunoSEQ multiplex PCR assay. For most patients, genomic DNA was isolated with the Qiagen DNeasy Blood and Tissue Kit and sent frozen to Adaptive Biotechnologies for TCR sequencing. Adaptive Biotechnologies carried out high-throughput TCR-beta CDR3 sequencing of genomic DNA for most patients. The study's own analysis went as follows. TCR sequencing data for some 17 patients were retrieved from Adaptive's ImmunoSEQ software; a few other patients were processed with MiXCR and VDJtools. To correct CD4 versus CD8 sorting errors, sequences present in both subsets at a frequency ratio below 5:1 were removed. CDR3 nucleotide sequences shared between donor and recipient were removed because the origin of such sequences could not be assigned. To count as alloreactive, a clone needed at least 2-fold expansion over unstimulated cells and a minimum CFSE-low frequency of 0.002% (template counts) or 0.001% (read counts). Clones detected in sequenced pre-transplant spleen, lymph node, or MLR CFSE-low populations of the donor or recipient were defined as mappable. The cumulative frequency of alloreactive clones was calculated as a percentage of all sequences, weighted by copy number. TCRdb limited this immuneACCESS table to in-frame rearrangements with V and J called. A share of clones is missing; checked studies link under half to unresolved V genes, and the rest is unexplained. V and J calls and clone size are given by that table; D and trimming were obtained from the DNA. Counted in this sample were about 89,000 clones; 80% to 95% of them appeared once. Approximately 0.3% of the sample is in the top ten clones.

To note about this clone: The clone's antigen remains unknown. There are no base qualities to consult, and no much larger clone falls within one base.

The rearrangement joined TRBV19 to TRBJ2-7, with 7 central nucleotides matching TRBD1. The source is a human donor who received an intestinal transplant. The sequenced sample was unstimulated CD4+ T cells sorted from spleen or lymph node cells, obtained before intestinal transplant. The CDR3 corresponds to CASSNGQAISYEQYF. The DNA sequence is as follows: TGTGCCAGTAGTAATGGACAGGCCATATCCTACGAGCAGTACTTC.